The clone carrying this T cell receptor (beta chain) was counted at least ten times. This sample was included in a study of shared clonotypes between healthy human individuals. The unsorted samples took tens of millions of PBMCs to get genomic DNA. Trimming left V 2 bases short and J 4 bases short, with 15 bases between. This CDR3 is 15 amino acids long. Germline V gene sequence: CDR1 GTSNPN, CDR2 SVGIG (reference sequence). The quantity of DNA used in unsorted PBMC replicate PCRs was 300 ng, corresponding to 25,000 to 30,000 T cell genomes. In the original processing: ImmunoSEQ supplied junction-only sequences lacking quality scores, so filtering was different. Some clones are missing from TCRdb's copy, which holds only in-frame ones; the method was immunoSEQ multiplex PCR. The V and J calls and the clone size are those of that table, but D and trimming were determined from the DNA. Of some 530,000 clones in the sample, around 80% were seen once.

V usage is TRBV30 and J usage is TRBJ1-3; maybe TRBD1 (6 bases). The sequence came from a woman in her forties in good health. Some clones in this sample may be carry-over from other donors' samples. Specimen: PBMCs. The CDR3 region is CAWSPGAKVGNTIYF. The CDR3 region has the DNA TGTGCCTGGAGTCCAGGGGCTAAGGTCGGAAACACCATATATTTT. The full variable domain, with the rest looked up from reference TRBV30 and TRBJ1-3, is SQTIHQWPATLVQPVGSPLSLECTVEGTSNPNLYWYRQAAGRGLQLLFYSVGIGQISSEVPQNLSASRPQDRQFILSSKKLLLSDSGFYLCAWSPGAKVGNTIYFGEGSWLTVV.